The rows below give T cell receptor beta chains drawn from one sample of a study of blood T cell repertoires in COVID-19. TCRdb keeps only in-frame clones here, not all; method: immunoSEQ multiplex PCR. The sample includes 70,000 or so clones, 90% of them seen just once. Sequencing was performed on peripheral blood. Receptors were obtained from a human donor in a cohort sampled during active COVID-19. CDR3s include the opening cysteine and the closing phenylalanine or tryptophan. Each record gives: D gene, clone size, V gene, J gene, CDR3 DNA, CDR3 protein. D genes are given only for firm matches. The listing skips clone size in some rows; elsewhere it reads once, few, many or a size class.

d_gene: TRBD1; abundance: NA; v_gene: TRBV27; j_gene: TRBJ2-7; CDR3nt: TGTGCCAGCAGTTGGACAGGGGGCTCCTACGAGCAGTACTTC; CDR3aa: CASSWTGGSYEQYF
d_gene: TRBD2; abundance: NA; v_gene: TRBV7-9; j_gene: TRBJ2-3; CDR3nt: TGTGCCAGCACCCCAACGGCTAGCGGGAGGGGAACTAGCACAGATACGCAGTATTTT; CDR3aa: CASTPTASGRGTSTDTQYF
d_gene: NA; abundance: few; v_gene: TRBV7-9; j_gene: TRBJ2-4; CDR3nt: TGTGCCAGCAGCAAAGGGGACACTTTAGCCAAAAACATTCAGTACTTC; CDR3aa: CASSKGDTLAKNIQYF
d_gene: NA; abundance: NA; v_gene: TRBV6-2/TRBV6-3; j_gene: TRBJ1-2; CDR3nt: TGTGCCAGCAGCCGCTCGGGGGGATGGGACGGCCATTTCTCCACCTTC; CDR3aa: CASSRSGGWDGHFSTF
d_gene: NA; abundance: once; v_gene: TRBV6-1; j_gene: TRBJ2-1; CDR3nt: TGTGCCAGCAGTGAATGGAGGGTGTGGTCCTACAATGAGCAGTTCTTC; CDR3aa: CASSEWRVWSYNEQFF
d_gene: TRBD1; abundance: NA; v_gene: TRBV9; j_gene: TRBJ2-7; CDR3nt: TGTGCCAGCAGCGTTGGGACAGTCTCCTACGAGCAGTACTTC; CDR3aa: CASSVGTVSYEQYF
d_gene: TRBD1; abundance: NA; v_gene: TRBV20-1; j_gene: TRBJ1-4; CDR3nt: TGCAGTGCGAGGACAGGGGAAAAACTGTTTTTT; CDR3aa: CSARTGEKLFF
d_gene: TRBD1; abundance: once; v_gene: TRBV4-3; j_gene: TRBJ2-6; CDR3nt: TGCGCCAGCAGCCAAGAGGGCGGAACAGGGGCTGGGGCCAACGTCCTGACTTTC; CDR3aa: CASSQEGGTGAGANVLTF
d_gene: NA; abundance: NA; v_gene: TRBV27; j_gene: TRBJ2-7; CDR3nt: TGTGCCAGCAGTTTATCAGCAGGAAGTCCACTCGAGCAGTACTTC; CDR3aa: CASSLSAGSPLEQYF
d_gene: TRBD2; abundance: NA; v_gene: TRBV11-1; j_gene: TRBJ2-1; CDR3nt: TGTGCCAGCAGCTCAAGAGCGGGACACAATGAGCAGTTCTTC; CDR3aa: CASSSRAGHNEQFF
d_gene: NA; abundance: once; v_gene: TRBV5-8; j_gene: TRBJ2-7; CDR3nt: TGTGCCAGCAGCTTGGCCTGGCGGGGTAGCTCCTACGAGCAGTACTTC; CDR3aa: CASSLAWRGSSYEQYF
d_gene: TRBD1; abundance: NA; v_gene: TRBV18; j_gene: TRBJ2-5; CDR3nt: TGTGCCAGCTCGCCAACAGGGGTGTGGGGAGAGACCCAGTACTTC; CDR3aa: CASSPTGVWGETQYF
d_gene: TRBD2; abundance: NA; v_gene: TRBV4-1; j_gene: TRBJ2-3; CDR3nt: TGCGCCAGCAGCCAAGGGGGACTAGCGGGAGGCACAGATACGCAGTATTTT; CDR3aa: CASSQGGLAGGTDTQYF
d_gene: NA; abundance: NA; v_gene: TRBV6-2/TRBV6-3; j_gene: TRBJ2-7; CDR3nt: TGTGCCAGCAGCCCTCTTGGGCTCCCGGATGGGCAGTACTTC; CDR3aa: CASSPLGLPDGQYF
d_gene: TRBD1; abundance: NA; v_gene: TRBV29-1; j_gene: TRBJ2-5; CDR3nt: TGCAGCATTGGACAGGGAGAGACCCAGTACTTC; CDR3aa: CSIGQGETQYF
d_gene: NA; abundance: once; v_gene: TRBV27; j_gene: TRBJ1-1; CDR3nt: TGTGCCAGCAGTTCCCAACAGGGCCTTGCGAACACTGAAGCTTTCTTT; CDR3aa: CASSSQQGLANTEAFF
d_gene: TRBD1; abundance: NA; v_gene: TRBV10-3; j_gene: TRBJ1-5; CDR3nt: TGTGCCATCAGTGAGTCGGGCAGGGGGCACCAGCCCCAGCATTTT; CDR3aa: CAISESGRGHQPQHF
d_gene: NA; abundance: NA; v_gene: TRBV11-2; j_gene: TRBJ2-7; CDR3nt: TGTGCCAGCAGCTCACAGGGAGCTACCTACGAGCAGTACTTC; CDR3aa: CASSSQGATYEQYF
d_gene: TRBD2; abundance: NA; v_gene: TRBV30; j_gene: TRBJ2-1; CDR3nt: TGTGCCTGGTCGTACGGGACTAGCTACGACAATGAGCAGTTCTTC; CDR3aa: CAWSYGTSYDNEQFF
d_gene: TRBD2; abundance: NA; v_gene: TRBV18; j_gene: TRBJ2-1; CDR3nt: TGTGCCAGCTCACCGTATGTACTAGCGGGGAAAGTGTACAATGAGCAGTTCTTC; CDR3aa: CASSPYVLAGKVYNEQFF
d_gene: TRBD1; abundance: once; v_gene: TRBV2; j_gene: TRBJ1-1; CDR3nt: TGTGCCAGCAGTCCCGGACAGGGGGCAAACACTGAAGCTTTCTTT; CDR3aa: CASSPGQGANTEAFF
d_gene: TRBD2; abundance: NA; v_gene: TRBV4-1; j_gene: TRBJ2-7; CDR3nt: TGCGCCAGCAGCCAAGAGAATGGGGGGGCCTACGAGCAGTACTTC; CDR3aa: CASSQENGGAYEQYF
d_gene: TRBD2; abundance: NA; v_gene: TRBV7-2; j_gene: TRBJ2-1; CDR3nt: TGTGCCAGCAGCCAAGGGCGCGGGAGGGCGCTCGAGCAGTTCTTC; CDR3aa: CASSQGRGRALEQFF
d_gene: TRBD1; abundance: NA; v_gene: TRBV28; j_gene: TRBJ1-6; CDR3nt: TGTGCCAGCACCCCGGGACAGCCCAATTCACCCCTCCACTTT; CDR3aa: CASTPGQPNSPLHF
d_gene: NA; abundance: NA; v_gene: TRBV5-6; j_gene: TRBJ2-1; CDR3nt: TGTGCCAGCAGCTTATCGGACGGCGGACACTACAATGAGCAGTTCTTC; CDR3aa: CASSLSDGGHYNEQFF
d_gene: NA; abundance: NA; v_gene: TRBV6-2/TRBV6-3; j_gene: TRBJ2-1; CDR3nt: TGTGCCAGCAGTTACGGCGGGACCACCTACAATGAGCAGTTCTTC; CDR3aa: CASSYGGTTYNEQFF
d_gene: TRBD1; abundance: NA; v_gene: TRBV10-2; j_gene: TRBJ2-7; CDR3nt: TGCGCCAGCAGTTTGACCGGGACAGGGGACGAGCAGTACTTC; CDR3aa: CASSLTGTGDEQYF
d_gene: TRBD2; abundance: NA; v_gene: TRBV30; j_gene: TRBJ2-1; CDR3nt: TGTGCCGGGACTAGCTCCTACAATGAGCAGTTCTTC; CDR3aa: CAGTSSYNEQFF
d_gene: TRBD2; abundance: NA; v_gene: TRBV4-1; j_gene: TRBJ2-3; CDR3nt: TGCGCCAGCAGCCGGGGGACTAGCGGGAGCACAGATACGCAGTATTTT; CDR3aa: CASSRGTSGSTDTQYF
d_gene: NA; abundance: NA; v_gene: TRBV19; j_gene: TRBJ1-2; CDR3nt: TGTGCCAGTAGTATAAGGGAGATAAGGACTAACTATGGCTACACCTTC; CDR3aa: CASSIREIRTNYGYTF
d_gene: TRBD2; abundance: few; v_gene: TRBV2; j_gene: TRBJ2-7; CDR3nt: TGTGCCAGCTCATCACTTAATAGCGGGAGTGACGAGCAGTACTTC; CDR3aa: CASSSLNSGSDEQYF
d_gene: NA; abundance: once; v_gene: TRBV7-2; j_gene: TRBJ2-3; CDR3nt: TGTGCCAGCAGCTTAAGACAGAGCACAGATACGCAGTATTTT; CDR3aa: CASSLRQSTDTQYF
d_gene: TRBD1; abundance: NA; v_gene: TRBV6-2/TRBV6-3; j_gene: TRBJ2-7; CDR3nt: TGTGCCAGCAGTTACAGGACAGGTTGGGGCCTAAACGAGCAGTACTTC; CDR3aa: CASSYRTGWGLNEQYF
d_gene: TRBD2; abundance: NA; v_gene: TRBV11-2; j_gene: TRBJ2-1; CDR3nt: TGTGCCAGCAGCTCGCTAGCGGGGGCTTACAATGAGCAGTTCTTC; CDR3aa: CASSSLAGAYNEQFF
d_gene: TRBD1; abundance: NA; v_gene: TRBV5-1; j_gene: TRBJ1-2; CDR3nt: TGCGCCAGCAGCTTGAATGCAGGGGGCGACTATGGCTACACCTTC; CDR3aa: CASSLNAGGDYGYTF
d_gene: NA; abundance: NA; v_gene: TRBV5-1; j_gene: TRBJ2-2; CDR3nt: TGCGCCAGCAGCTTAACTCCCTCATACGCGAACACCGGGGAGCTGTTTTTT; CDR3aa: CASSLTPSYANTGELFF
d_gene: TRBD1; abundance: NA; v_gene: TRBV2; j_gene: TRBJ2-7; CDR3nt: TGTGCCAGCAGTCTGGACAGGCTCTACGAGCAGTACTTC; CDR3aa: CASSLDRLYEQYF
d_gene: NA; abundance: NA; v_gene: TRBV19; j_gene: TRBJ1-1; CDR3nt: TGTGCCAGTAGTATAGAGGCATGGTCCGACACTGAAGCTTTCTTT; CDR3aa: CASSIEAWSDTEAFF
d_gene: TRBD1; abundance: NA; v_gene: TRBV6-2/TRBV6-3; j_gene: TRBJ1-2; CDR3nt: TGTGCCAGCAGCCAGGACAGGACCTATGGCTACACCTTC; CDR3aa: CASSQDRTYGYTF
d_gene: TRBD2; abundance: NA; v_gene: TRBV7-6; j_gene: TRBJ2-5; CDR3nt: TGTGCCAGCAGCCCCGACGGGAGAGCGGGAGGTGGGGAGACCCAGTACTTC; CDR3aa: CASSPDGRAGGGETQYF
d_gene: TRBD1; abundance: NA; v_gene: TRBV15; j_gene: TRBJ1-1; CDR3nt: TGTGCCACCAACAGACAGGGTGGGGCAGGCACTGAAGCTTTCTTT; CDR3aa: CATNRQGGAGTEAFF